The source of this T cell receptor beta chain is a study of cytomegalovirus exposure and HLA in healthy donors. Primers: 60 Vbeta forward and 13 Jbeta reverse. Produced via immunoSEQ multiplex PCR; TCRdb's table is partial and in-frame only. The sample shows roughly 150,000 clones, roughly 80% of them seen only once. V lost 5 bases to trimming and J lost 3 bases; unmatched junction nucleotides: 7. This CDR3 is 14 amino acids long. Germline V gene data show CDR1 as SGHNT and CDR2 as YYREEE (reference sequence). The specimen was PBMCs. The gene calls are TRBV5-4 and TRBJ2-7; 8 nucleotides match TRBD1. The sequence was collected from a man aged 18 to 30 in good health and CMV-seropositive. The CDR3 DNA follows: TGTGCCAGCAGTTCAGGGGGCGGCCGCTACGAGCAGTACTTC. This sequence encodes CASSSGGGRYEQYF.